This T cell receptor (beta chain) is from a study of response to subunit inactivated influenza vaccine. Study-wide results and limits: Authors proposed each seasonal influenza vaccination draws in few new T cells.

Points on this clonotype: Antigen: not known.

TCRdb itself ran the RT-PCR reads through MiXCR, one entry per CDR3 protein. The data contain 600,000 to 850,000 distinct CDR3 sequences, about 14% of them singletons. Trimming removed 6 bases at V and 2 bases at J, with 14 bases between. Germline CDR1 is SQVTM and CDR2 is ANQGSEA. The CDR3 is 13 residues long. The chain has TRBV29-1 and TRBJ2-7; D is perhaps TRBD1 (7 bases). The sample consisted of PBMCs from blood, taken about 14 days before vaccination. The receptor was isolated from a man between 45 and 60 years old who received an inactivated influenza vaccine. The CDR3 is CSVRRDSTYEQYF. For the CDR3, the DNA is TGCAGCGTCCGGAGGGACAGTACCTACGAGCAGTACTTC.